What follows are 4 T cell receptor beta chains derived from one specimen sequenced in a study of CD4 T cells in relation to SARS-CoV-2 and coronaviruses. No cognate antigen is known for these TCRs. Clones were read by immunoSEQ multiplex PCR, and TCRdb kept only the in-frame ones, dropping some. The table lists roughly 20,000 clones, over 75% of them singletons. Unexposed donor CD4+ T cells date from about 2011-2018, before the COVID-19 pandemic. The cells were cultured for 9 to 11 days before CD4+ T cells were isolated. The material sequenced was CD4+ T cells from PBMCs, cultured in vitro. Source of these receptors: a human donor in good health.

This clone came up once. In DNA, the CDR3 is TGTGCCAGTAGTCCGGTCTATCCGGGCACCGGGGAGCTGTTTTTT. Translated: CASSPVYPGTGELFF. The chain employs TRBV19 and TRBJ2-2; the D is unclear. The CDR3 totals 15 residues. With 5 bases removed from V and 4 bases from J, the gap between germline ends came to 14 bases. Per germline, CDR1 LNHDA and CDR2 SQIVND (reference sequence).

This CDR3 reads CASSEWRERGEQFF. CDR3 bases: TGTGCCAGCAGCGAGTGGCGGGAGAGGGGTGAGCAGTTCTTC. The chain employs TRBV6-5 and TRBJ2-1; 7 bases fit TRBD2. The germline gives CDR1 MNHEY, CDR2 SVGAGI. The CDR3 runs to 14 residues. V dropped 6 bases and J dropped 9; count of bases not matched to a gene: 11.

V usage is TRBV19 and J usage is TRBJ2-7; D remains unclear. The germline V and J ends were trimmed by 4 bases and 5 bases, with 15 bases remaining between them. CDR3 length equals 14 residues. The V gene's germline CDR1 is LNHDA and CDR2 SQIVND (reference sequence). CDR3 in DNA: TGTGCCAGTAGTAGCAGGCTGATTAGCCACGAGCAGTACTTC. This sequence encodes CASSSRLISHEQYF.

This clone was observed a single time. This rearrangement joins TRBV10-3 to TRBJ1-2; D not certain. CDR1 and CDR2 from the germline V gene are ENHRY and SYGVKD. CDR3 size: 10 residues. Trimming took off 6 bases at V and 3 bases at J, with 2 bases between the two ends. The CDR3 region is CAIRDYGYTF. CDR3 nucleotides: TGTGCCATCAGGGACTATGGCTACACCTTC.